The clone carrying this T cell receptor beta chain has a handful of counts. Its target is unknown. These data are taken from a study of CD8 T cells in ankylosing spondylitis. Study results and limitations: Previous work reported some of these motif variants in the synovial fluid and blood of reactive arthritis. In ankylosing spondylitis patients, matched synovial fluid reportedly showed significant enrichment of disease-linked clones. Disease-linked clones proved CD8+ and comparatively uncommon in peripheral blood.

Each CDR3 protein gets one entry after TCRdb re-called the 5' RACE reads with MiXCR. Of 350,000 to 400,000 distinct CDR3 sequences in the sample, approximately 20% were seen once. The TCR originated in a male donor with ankylosing spondylitis or in good health (not recorded which). What was sequenced was blood, either unsorted or a sorted T cell fraction (not recorded which).

CDR3 loop: CASSPAAGTGSVIGEQYF. CDR3 coding DNA: TGCGCCAGCAGCCCCGCCGCCGGGACAGGTTCGGTCATTGGGGAGCAGTACTTC. The chain is built from TRBV4-1 and TRBJ2-7, with 8 bases lining up with TRBD1. The CDR3 is 18 amino acids. Looked up from germline, CDR1 is MGHRA and CDR2 is YSYEKL. After removal of 4 bases from V and 7 bases from J, the junction contained 21 bases not matched to a gene.